One and the same sample provided the 17 T cell receptor beta chains below, sequenced in a study of blood T cell repertoires in COVID-19. Here immunoSEQ multiplex PCR was the method, and the copy in TCRdb shows in-frame clones only, minus some. The repertoire consists of about 34,000 clones, with over 70% occurring once and the leading ten covering 14%. The sample taken for sequencing was peripheral blood. The source is a man aged 55-75 years with active COVID-19.

The J gene is TRBJ2-7, the V gene TRBV19, with D tentatively TRBD2 (6 bases). The V end lost 5 bases, the J end lost 5 bases, and 13 bases lay between the germline ends. CDR3 length: 13 residues. Germline CDR1 LNHDA, CDR2 SQIVND (reference sequence). The CDR3 region is CASSLQGGHEQYF. As DNA, the CDR3 is TGTGCCAGTAGTCTTCAGGGAGGCCACGAGCAGTACTTC.

V usage is TRBV5-1 and J usage is TRBJ1-6; D is possibly TRBD1 (6 bases). The CDR3 has 17 residues. V lost 0 bases and J 6 bases, leaving 16 bases between the germline ends. CDR1 and CDR2 (germline): SGHRS, YFSETQ. The CDR3 protein is CASSLGATGLGNSPLHF. The CDR3 nucleotides read TGCGCCAGCAGCTTGGGGGCTACAGGGCTGGGTAATTCACCCCTCCACTTT.

The gene calls are TRBV19 and TRBJ2-3; TRBD1 agrees at 10 bases. J gave up 4 bases and V 9 bases, and 7 bases lay outside the gene matches. This CDR3 has 14 residues. Germline V gives CDR1 LNHDA, CDR2 SQIVND (reference sequence). The chain's CDR3 is CASRDRGLADTQYF. For the CDR3, the DNA is TGTGCCAGCCGGGACAGGGGTCTCGCAGATACGCAGTATTTT.

Written as DNA, the CDR3 is TGTGCCAGCAGCCCCCGTATAGCGGAGTACGAGCAGTACTTC. Protein sequence: CASSPRIAEYEQYF. V usage is TRBV14 and J usage is TRBJ2-7; D might be TRBD2 (6 bases). V lost 4 bases to trimming and J lost 4 bases, with 14 bases between them. Per germline, CDR1 SGHDN and CDR2 FVKESK. The CDR3 totals 14 residues. Filled out from reference TRBV14 and TRBJ2-7, the complete variable domain reads EAGVTQFPSHSVIEKGQTVTLRCDPISGHDNLYWYRRVMGKEIKFLLHFVKESKQDESGMPNNRFLAERTGGTYSTLKVQPAELEDSGVYFCASSPRIAEYEQYFGPGTRLTVT.

This sequence joins TRBV5-1 and TRBJ2-2; 11 nucleotides match TRBD1. Germline V gives CDR1 SGHRS, CDR2 YFSETQ. This CDR3 has 16 amino acids. Losses at the gene ends were 3 bases for V and 3 bases for J; bases not matched to a gene: 4. As DNA, the CDR3 is TGCGCCAGCAGCTGGGGACAGGGGGTATACACCGGGGAGCTGTTTTTT. Translated: CASSWGQGVYTGELFF.

The CDR3 DNA sequence: TGTGCCAGCAGTTCAAATCAGCCCCAGCATTTT. It is translated as CASSSNQPQHF. The chain employs TRBV27 and TRBJ1-5; D is undetermined. The V end was cut by 4 bases, the J end by 4 bases, with 2 bases between. The V gene's germline CDR1 is MNHEY and CDR2 SMNVEV (reference sequence). The length of the CDR3 is 11 residues.

The J gene is TRBJ2-7, the V gene TRBV25-1; no clear D gene. Germline CDR1 and CDR2: MGHDK and SYGVNS. Trimming removed 0 bases from V and 2 bases from J, with 14 bases in between. The CDR3 is 16 residues long. The CDR3 here is CASSEYAAPAPYEQYF. The CDR3, as DNA: TGTGCCAGCAGTGAATATGCGGCACCCGCCCCCTACGAGCAGTACTTC.

The CDR3: CASSVRTDSNQPQHF. Written as DNA, the CDR3 is TGTGCCAGCAGCGTCCGGACAGATAGCAATCAGCCCCAGCATTTT. The chain couples TRBV11-2 to TRBJ1-5, with D maybe TRBD1 (6 bases). V gave up 5 bases and J gave up 0 bases, with 11 bases separating them. The germline V gene has CDR1 SGHAT and CDR2 FQNNGV. The CDR3 contains 15 residues.

The rearrangement joins TRBV4-2 to TRBJ1-5, with D perhaps TRBD1 (6 bases). Trimming cost V 4 bases and J 0 bases, with 10 bases left between them. The CDR3 totals 15 residues. The V gene's germline CDR1 is LGHNA and CDR2 YNFKEQ. As DNA, the CDR3 is TGTGCCAGCAGCCTTACAGGGAATAGCAATCAGCCCCAGCATTTT. Amino acid sequence: CASSLTGNSNQPQHF.

The rearrangement links TRBV5-6 to TRBJ2-7; D might be TRBD1 (6 bases). V was clipped by 0 bases and J by 7 bases, with 11 bases between them. Germline V gives CDR1 SGHDT, CDR2 YYEEEE. The CDR3 sequence is 13 residues long. CDR3 in DNA: TGTGCCAGCAGCTTGGACAGGGTGGAAGAGCAGTACTTC. Its translation: CASSLDRVEEQYF.

The V gene is TRBV10-3, the J gene TRBJ2-5; 8 nucleotides agree with TRBD2. There are 13 residues in the CDR3. Unmatched junction bases numbered 5, after V lost 7 bases and J lost 4 bases. Per germline, CDR1 ENHRY and CDR2 SYGVKD. Here the CDR3 DNA reads TGTGCCATCAAAGCGGGAGCTCTAGAGACCCAGTACTTC. This sequence encodes CAIKAGALETQYF.

The genes are TRBV7-8 and TRBJ2-3, with 7 bases lining up with TRBD2. The CDR3 runs 15 residues. Trimming cost V 5 bases and J 3 bases; bases outside gene matches: 8. The V gene's germline CDR1 is SGHVS and CDR2 FQNEAQ. The CDR3 bases are TGTGCCAGCAGCCACTGGGGGGGAGGAACAGATACGCAGTATTTT. It codes for CASSHWGGGTDTQYF. The whole variable domain, filled in from reference TRBV7-8 and TRBJ2-3, reads GAGVSQSPRYKVAKRGQDVALRCDPISGHVSLFWYQQALGQGPEFLTYFQNEAQLDKSGLPSDRFFAERPEGSVSTLKIQRTQQEDSAVYLCASSHWGGGTDTQYFGPGTRLTVL.

This sequence joins TRBV7-8 and TRBJ2-5; D may be TRBD2 (6 bases). The CDR3 consists of 14 residues. Germline CDR1 and CDR2: SGHVS and FQNEAQ. The ends were cut back, 1 base at V and 5 bases at J, with 11 bases in the middle. The CDR3 coding sequence is TGTGCCAGCAGCTTAGATGGAGGGATGGAGACCCAGTACTTC. This translates into CASSLDGGMETQYF.

V gene TRBV3-1 (or the pseudogene TRBV3-2) combines with J gene TRBJ2-7; 9 nucleotides line up with TRBD2. Germline-derived CDR1 and CDR2 are LGHDT and YNNKEL (reference sequence). This CDR3 is built from 14 residues. J lost 7 bases, V lost 4 bases, and 8 bases had no gene match. CDR3 in amino acids: CASSLLAGAGEQYF. In DNA, the CDR3 is TGTGCCAGCAGCCTCTTAGCGGGAGCGGGGGAGCAGTACTTC.

CDR3 DNA: TGTGCCAGTAGCCACACCCGCAATGAGCAGTTCTTC. It yields the protein CASSHTRNEQFF. V is TRBV19 and J is TRBJ2-1; no clear D gene. V dropped 6 bases and J dropped 6 bases, with 9 bases sitting between them. Per the germline V gene, CDR1 is LNHDA and CDR2 is SQIVND (reference sequence). There are 12 residues in the CDR3.

V usage is TRBV4-2 and J usage is TRBJ2-7, with 10 nucleotides matching TRBD1. Germline V lookup: CDR1 LGHNA, CDR2 YNFKEQ. V was pared by 1 base and J by 1 base, with 4 bases of the junction left unmatched. This CDR3 comprises 16 residues. The CDR3 is CASSQGRGQGSYEQYF. CDR3 DNA: TGTGCCAGCAGCCAAGGCCGGGGACAGGGGTCCTACGAGCAGTACTTC.

This sequence joins TRBV18 and TRBJ1-2; D gene unclear. This CDR3 region has 13 residues. V gave up 4 bases and J gave up 0 bases, with 6 bases separating them. Germline-derived CDR1 and CDR2 are KGHSH and LQKENI. CDR3 residues: CASSRVPNYGYTF. The CDR3 DNA follows: TGTGCCAGCTCACGAGTCCCTAACTATGGCTACACCTTC. The variable domain in full, completed from reference TRBV18 and TRBJ1-2, reads NAGVMQNPRHLVRRRGQEARLRCSPMKGHSHVYWYRQLPEEGLKFMVYLQKENIIDESGMPKERFSAEFPKEGPSILRIQQVVRGDSAAYFCASSRVPNYGYTFGSGTRLTVV.